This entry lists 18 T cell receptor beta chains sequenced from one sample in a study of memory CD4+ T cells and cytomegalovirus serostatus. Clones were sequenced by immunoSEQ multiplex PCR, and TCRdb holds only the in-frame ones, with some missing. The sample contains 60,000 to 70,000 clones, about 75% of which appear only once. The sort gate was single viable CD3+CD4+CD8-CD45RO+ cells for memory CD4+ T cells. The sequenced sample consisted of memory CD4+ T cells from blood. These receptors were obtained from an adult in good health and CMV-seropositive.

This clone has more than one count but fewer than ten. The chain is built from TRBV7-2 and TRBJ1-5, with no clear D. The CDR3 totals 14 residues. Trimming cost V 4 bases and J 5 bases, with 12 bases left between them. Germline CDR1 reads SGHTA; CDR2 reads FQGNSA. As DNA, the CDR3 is TGTGCCAGCAGCTCTATGAGCGCCGATCAGCCCCAGCATTTT. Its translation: CASSSMSADQPQHF.

CDR3 sequence (DNA): TGTGCCAGCTGCCTGACAGGGACCGGGGACGAGCAGTACTTC. Its protein product is CASCLTGTGDEQYF. The gene calls are TRBV6-5 and TRBJ2-7, with 7 nucleotides matching TRBD1. The CDR3 has 14 amino acids. From germline, CDR1 is MNHEY and CDR2 SVGAGI. Trimming at V came to 8 bases and at J to 5 bases, leaving 12 bases not matched to a gene.

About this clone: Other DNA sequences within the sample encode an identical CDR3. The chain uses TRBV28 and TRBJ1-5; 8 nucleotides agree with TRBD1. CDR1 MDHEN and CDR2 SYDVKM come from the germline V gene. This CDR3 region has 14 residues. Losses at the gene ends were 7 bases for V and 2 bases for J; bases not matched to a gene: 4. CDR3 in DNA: TGTGCCAGCACATCAGGGGGCGGCAATCAGCCCCAGCATTTT. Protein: CASTSGGGNQPQHF.

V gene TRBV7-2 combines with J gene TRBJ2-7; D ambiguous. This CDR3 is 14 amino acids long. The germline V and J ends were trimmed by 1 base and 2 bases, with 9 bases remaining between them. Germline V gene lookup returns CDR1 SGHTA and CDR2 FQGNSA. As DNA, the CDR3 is TGTGCCAGCAGCTTAGGTCCGGAGACCTACGAGCAGTACTTC. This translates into CASSLGPETYEQYF. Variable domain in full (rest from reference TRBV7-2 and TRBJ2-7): GAGVSQSPSNKVTEKGKDVELRCDPISGHTALYWYRQSLGQGLEFLIYFQGNSAPDKSGLPSDRFSAERTGGSVSTLTIQRTQQEDSAVYLCASSLGPETYEQYFGPGTRLTVT.

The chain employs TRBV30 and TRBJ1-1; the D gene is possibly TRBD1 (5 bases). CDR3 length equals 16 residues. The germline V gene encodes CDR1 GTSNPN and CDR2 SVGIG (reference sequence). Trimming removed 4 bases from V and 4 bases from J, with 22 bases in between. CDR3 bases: TGTGCCTGGATCTTCAGCTCCGGCAGGGTAGTCACTGAAGCTTTCTTT. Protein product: CAWIFSSGRVVTEAFF. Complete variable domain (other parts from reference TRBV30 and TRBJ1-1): SQTIHQWPATLVQPVGSPLSLECTVEGTSNPNLYWYRQAAGRGLQLLFYSVGIGQISSEVPQNLSASRPQDRQFILSSKKLLLSDSGFYLCAWIFSSGRVVTEAFFGQGTRLTVV.

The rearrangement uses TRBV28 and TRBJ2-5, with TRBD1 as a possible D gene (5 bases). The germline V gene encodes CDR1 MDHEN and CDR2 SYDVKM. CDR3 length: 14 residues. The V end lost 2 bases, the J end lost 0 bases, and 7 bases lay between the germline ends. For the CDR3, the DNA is TGTGCCAGCAGTTTAAGGGGTTACCAAGAGACCCAGTACTTC. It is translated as CASSLRGYQETQYF.

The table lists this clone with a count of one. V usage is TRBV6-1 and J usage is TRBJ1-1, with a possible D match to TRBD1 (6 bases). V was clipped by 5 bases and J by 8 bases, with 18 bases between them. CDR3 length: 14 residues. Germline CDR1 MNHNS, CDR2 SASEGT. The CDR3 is CASSPTGGRPEAFF. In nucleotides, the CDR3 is TGTGCCAGCAGTCCTACTGGGGGGCGCCCAGAAGCTTTCTTT.

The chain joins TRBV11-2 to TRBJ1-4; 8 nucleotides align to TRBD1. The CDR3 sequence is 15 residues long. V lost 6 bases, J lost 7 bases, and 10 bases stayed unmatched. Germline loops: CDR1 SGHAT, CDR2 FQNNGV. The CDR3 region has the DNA TGTGCCAGCAGACTACGACAGGGGAATAGTGAAAAACTGTTTTTT. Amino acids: CASRLRQGNSEKLFF. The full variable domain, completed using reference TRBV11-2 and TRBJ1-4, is EAGVAQSPRYKIIEKRQSVAFWCNPISGHATLYWYQQILGQGPKLLIQFQNNGVVDDSQLPKDRFSAERLKGVDSTLKIQPAKLEDSAVYLCASRLRQGNSEKLFFGSGTQLSVL.

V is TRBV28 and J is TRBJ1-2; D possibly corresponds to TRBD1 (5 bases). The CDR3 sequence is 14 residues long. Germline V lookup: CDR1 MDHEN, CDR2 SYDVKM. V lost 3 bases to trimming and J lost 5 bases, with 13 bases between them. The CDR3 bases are TGTGCCAGCAGTTTGCCCCGGGACGGGTATGGCTACACCTTC. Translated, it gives CASSLPRDGYGYTF.

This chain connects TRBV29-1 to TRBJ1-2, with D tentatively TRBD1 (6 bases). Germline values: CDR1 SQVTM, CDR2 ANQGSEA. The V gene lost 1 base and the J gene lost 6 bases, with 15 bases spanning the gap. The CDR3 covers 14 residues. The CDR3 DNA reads TGCAGCGTTGAAGTCGGACAGATAGCAGATGGCTACACCTTC. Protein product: CSVEVGQIADGYTF. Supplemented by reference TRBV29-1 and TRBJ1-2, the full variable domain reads SAVISQKPSRDICQRGTSLTIQCQVDSQVTMMFWYRQQPGQSLTLIATANQGSEATYESGFVIDKFPISRPNLTFSTLTVSNMSPEDSSIYLCSVEVGQIADGYTFGSGTRLTVV.

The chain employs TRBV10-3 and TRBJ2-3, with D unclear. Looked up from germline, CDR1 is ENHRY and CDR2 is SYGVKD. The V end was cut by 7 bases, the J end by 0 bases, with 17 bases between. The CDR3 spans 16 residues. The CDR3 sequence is CAITPGTIASTDTQYF. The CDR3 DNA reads TGTGCCATCACCCCTGGAACTATAGCTAGCACAGATACGCAGTATTTT.

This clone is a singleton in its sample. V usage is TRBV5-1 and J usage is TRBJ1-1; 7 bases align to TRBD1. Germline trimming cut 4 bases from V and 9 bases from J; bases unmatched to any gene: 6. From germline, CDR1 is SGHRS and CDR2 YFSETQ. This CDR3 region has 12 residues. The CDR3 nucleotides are TGCGCCAGCAGCCCCCGGGACAGTCAAGCTTTCTTT. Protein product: CASSPRDSQAFF.

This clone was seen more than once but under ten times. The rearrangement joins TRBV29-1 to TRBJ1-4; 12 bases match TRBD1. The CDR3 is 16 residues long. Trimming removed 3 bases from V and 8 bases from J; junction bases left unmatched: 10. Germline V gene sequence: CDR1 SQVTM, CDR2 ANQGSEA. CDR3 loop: CSVEYGGTGGGEKLFF. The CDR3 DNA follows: TGCAGCGTTGAGTACGGCGGGACAGGGGGCGGAGAAAAACTGTTTTTT.

The CDR3 DNA reads TGTGCCAGCAGCCAGCAGAATTTAAATAATTCACCCCTCCACTTT. Its translation is CASSQQNLNNSPLHF. V usage is TRBV14 and J usage is TRBJ1-6; D is undetermined. Germline assignment: CDR1 SGHDN and CDR2 FVKESK. The V end lost 3 bases, the J end lost 5 bases, and 11 bases lay between the germline ends. The CDR3 has 15 amino acids. The full variable domain, rest sourced from reference TRBV14 and TRBJ1-6, is EAGVTQFPSHSVIEKGQTVTLRCDPISGHDNLYWYRRVMGKEIKFLLHFVKESKQDESGMPNNRFLAERTGGTYSTLKVQPAELEDSGVYFCASSQQNLNNSPLHFGNGTRLTVT.

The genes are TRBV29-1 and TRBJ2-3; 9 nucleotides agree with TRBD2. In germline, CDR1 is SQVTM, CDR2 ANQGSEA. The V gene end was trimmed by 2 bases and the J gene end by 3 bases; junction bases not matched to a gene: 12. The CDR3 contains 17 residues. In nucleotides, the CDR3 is TGCAGCGTTGAACCCTGGGAAGTAGCGGGAGTTACAGATACGCAGTATTTT. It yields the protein CSVEPWEVAGVTDTQYF.

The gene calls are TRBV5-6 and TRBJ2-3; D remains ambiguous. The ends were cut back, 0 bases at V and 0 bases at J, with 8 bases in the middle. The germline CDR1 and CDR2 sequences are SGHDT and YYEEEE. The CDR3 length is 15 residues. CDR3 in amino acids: CASSLGGASTDTQYF. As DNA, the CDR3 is TGTGCCAGCAGCTTGGGAGGAGCTAGCACAGATACGCAGTATTTT.

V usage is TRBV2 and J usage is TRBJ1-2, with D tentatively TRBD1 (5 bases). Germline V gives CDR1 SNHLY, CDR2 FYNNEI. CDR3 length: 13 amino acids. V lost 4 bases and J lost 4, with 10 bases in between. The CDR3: CASSGMTAYGYTF. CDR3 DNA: TGTGCCAGCAGTGGGATGACAGCCTATGGCTACACCTTC.

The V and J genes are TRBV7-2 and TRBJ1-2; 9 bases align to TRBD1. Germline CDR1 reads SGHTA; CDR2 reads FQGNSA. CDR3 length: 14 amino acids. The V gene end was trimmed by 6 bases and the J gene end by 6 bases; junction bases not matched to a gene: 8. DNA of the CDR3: TGTGCCAGCAGATGGACAGGGGATGCTCATGGCTACACCTTC. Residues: CASRWTGDAHGYTF.